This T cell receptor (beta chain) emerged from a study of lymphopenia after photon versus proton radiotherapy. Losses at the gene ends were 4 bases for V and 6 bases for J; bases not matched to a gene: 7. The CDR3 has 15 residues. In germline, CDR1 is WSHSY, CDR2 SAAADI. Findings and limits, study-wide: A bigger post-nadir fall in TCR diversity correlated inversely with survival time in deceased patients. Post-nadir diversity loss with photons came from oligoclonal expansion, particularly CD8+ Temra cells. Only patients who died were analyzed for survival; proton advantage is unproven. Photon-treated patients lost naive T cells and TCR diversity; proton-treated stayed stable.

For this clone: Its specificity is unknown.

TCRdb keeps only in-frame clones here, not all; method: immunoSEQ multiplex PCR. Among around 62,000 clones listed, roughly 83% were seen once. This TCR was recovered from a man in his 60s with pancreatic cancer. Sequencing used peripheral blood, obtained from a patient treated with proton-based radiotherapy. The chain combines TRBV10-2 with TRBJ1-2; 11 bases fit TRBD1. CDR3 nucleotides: TGCGCCAGCAGTGGTTGGACAGGGGGCAGCAATGGCTACACCTTC. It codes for CASSGWTGGSNGYTF.